The 25 T cell receptor beta chains listed next were all sequenced from one sample in a study of blood T cell repertoires in COVID-19. Sequenced by immunoSEQ multiplex PCR; TCRdb stores in-frame clones only, minus some. This table holds about 140,000 clones, 78% found once. The source material was peripheral blood. These receptors were obtained from a man aged 55 to 70 who had recovered from COVID-19.

The chain links TRBV7-8 to TRBJ2-7, with 14 bases fitting TRBD2. Germline CDR1 SGHVS, CDR2 FQNEAQ. V shed 5 bases, J shed 4 bases, and the junction held 4 bases outside the gene matches. This CDR3 has 15 residues. CDR3 sequence reads: CASSAGLAGGYEQYF. The CDR3 region has the DNA TGTGCCAGCAGCGCCGGACTAGCGGGAGGTTACGAGCAGTACTTC.

The chain has TRBV10-3 and TRBJ1-4; a possible D gene is TRBD1 (6 bases). Germline CDR1 reads ENHRY; CDR2 reads SYGVKD. This CDR3 has 15 residues. V was pared by 0 bases and J by 8 bases, with 13 bases between. Here the CDR3 DNA reads TGTGCCATCAGTGAGTCGGGGTCCCAGGGGGAAAAACTGTTTTTT. Translating it yields CAISESGSQGEKLFF.

The chain links TRBV9 to TRBJ2-5; D might be TRBD2 (5 bases). Germline V gene lookup returns CDR1 SGDLS and CDR2 YYNGEE. The CDR3 totals 14 residues. With 3 bases removed from V and 1 base from J, the gap between germline ends came to 10 bases. The CDR3 loop is CASSATRGQETQYF. CDR3 coding DNA: TGTGCCAGCAGCGCTACTAGAGGCCAAGAGACCCAGTACTTC.

The chain is built from TRBV7-3 and TRBJ2-6; D unclear. The CDR3 runs 16 residues. V was clipped by 5 bases and J by 0 bases, with 11 bases between them. Germline lookup yields CDR1 SGHTA and CDR2 FQGTGA. The CDR3 bases are TGTGCCAGCAGCCCTCAGGTGGTCTCTGGGGCCAACGTCCTGACTTTC. Translating gives CASSPQVVSGANVLTF. The full variable domain, with the rest looked up from reference TRBV7-3 and TRBJ2-6, is GAGVSQTPSNKVTEKGKYVELRCDPISGHTALYWYRQSLGQGPEFLIYFQGTGAADDSGLPNDRFFAVRPEGSVSTLKIQRTERGDSAVYLCASSPQVVSGANVLTFGAGSRLTVL.

This chain links TRBV18 with TRBJ2-3; D ambiguous. Trimming took off 6 bases at V and 0 bases at J, with 10 bases between the two ends. This CDR3 contains 14 residues. Germline assignment: CDR1 KGHSH and CDR2 LQKENI. CDR3 sequence (DNA): TGTGCCAGCTCCCTGGCCGTGAGCACAGATACGCAGTATTTT. It specifies CASSLAVSTDTQYF.

The gene calls are TRBV13 and TRBJ2-2, with 12 nucleotides matching TRBD2. J lost 1 base, V lost 3 bases, and 6 bases had no gene match. The length of the CDR3 is 18 residues. The V gene's germline CDR1 is PRHDT and CDR2 FYEKMQ (reference sequence). The CDR3 loop is CASSFRLAGDLNTGELFF. DNA of the CDR3: TGTGCCAGCAGCTTTCGACTAGCGGGGGACCTGAACACCGGGGAGCTGTTTTTT. Variable domain in full (rest from reference TRBV13 and TRBJ2-2): AAGVIQSPRHLIKEKRETATLKCYPIPRHDTVYWYQQGPGQDPQFLISFYEKMQSDKGSIPDRFSAQQFSDYHSELNMSSLELGDSALYFCASSFRLAGDLNTGELFFGEGSRLTVL.

Notes on this clone: One base away lies a much larger clone, so this may be a sequencing read error. V is TRBV13 and J is TRBJ1-1; the D gene is possibly TRBD1 (5 bases). The CDR3 runs 13 residues. Germline CDR1 reads PRHDT; CDR2 reads FYEKMQ (reference sequence). This CDR3 reads CASNLGQNTEAFF. The CDR3 coding sequence is TGTGCCAGCAACTTAGGACAGAACACTGAAGCTTTCTTT.

V usage is TRBV14 and J usage is TRBJ1-1, with D possibly matching TRBD1 (5 bases). V gave up 4 bases and J gave up 4 bases, with 16 bases separating them. The germline V gene has CDR1 SGHDN and CDR2 FVKESK. The CDR3 is 15 residues long. This CDR3 is CASSPGNGRATEAFF. Written as DNA, the CDR3 is TGTGCCAGCAGCCCAGGGAATGGCAGGGCCACTGAAGCTTTCTTT.

The DNA of the CDR3 is TGTGCCAGCCGACTAGCGGTCACAGATACGCAGTATTTT. Translated, it gives CASRLAVTDTQYF. The rearrangement links TRBV6-5 to TRBJ2-3, with 9 positions matching TRBD2. Germline assignment: CDR1 MNHEY and CDR2 SVGAGI. The CDR3 extends over 13 amino acids. V lost 8 bases to trimming and J lost 2 bases; unmatched junction nucleotides: 2.

The V gene is TRBV5-1, the J gene TRBJ2-2; 7 bases are shared with TRBD2. CDR1 is SGHRS, CDR2 YFSETQ, per germline. The trim removed 0 bases at V and 8 bases at J, leaving 4 bases unmatched. CDR3 length: 14 residues. The CDR3, as DNA: TGCGCCAGCAGCTTGGGGACTAGTCCTGGGGAGCTGTTTTTT. Amino acid sequence: CASSLGTSPGELFF.

The chain joins TRBV28 to TRBJ1-3; 7 bases line up with TRBD1. The ends lost 10 bases at V and 0 bases at J; junction bases unmatched: 6. The CDR3 loop spans 14 amino acids. The V gene's germline CDR1 is MDHEN and CDR2 SYDVKM. The CDR3 sequence: CATDRASSGNTIYF. The CDR3 DNA reads TGTGCCACCGACAGGGCGAGCTCTGGAAACACCATATATTTT.

The gene calls are TRBV7-9 and TRBJ1-3; no definite D call. Germline CDR1 reads SEHNR; CDR2 reads FQNEAQ (reference sequence). The CDR3 has 16 amino acids. The V and J ends lost 4 bases and 2 bases respectively, with 15 bases between them. CDR3 DNA sequence: TGTGCCAGCAGCTCAACACCGAAAACCACTGGAAACACCATATATTTT. Translated: CASSSTPKTTGNTIYF.

In this sample, this clone turned up once. V usage is TRBV10-3 and J usage is TRBJ2-1; tentatively, D is TRBD1 (5 bases). The CDR3 extends over 16 amino acids. Trimming stripped 0 bases from V and 8 bases from J, with 17 bases between. In germline, CDR1 is ENHRY, CDR2 SYGVKD. CDR3: CAISESWSGISYEQFF. The DNA of the CDR3 is TGTGCCATCAGTGAGTCGTGGTCAGGGATTTCGTATGAGCAGTTCTTC.

The J gene is TRBJ2-5, the V gene TRBV29-1; TRBD1 matches 9 bases. The CDR3 has 14 amino acids. In germline, CDR1 is SQVTM, CDR2 ANQGSEA. V lost 4 bases to trimming and J lost 5 bases; unmatched junction nucleotides: 8. Here the CDR3 reads CSVVRTGVQETQYF. The CDR3 DNA follows: TGCAGCGTTGTTAGGACAGGGGTCCAGGAGACCCAGTACTTC.

The chain links TRBV28 to TRBJ2-2; D is possibly TRBD1 (6 bases). In germline, CDR1 is MDHEN, CDR2 SYDVKM. The CDR3 is made up of 16 amino acids. The V end was cut by 3 bases, the J end by 0 bases, with 11 bases between. This chain's CDR3 is CASSFPGTTNTGELFF. The CDR3 DNA sequence: TGTGCCAGCAGTTTTCCCGGGACAACGAACACCGGGGAGCTGTTTTTT.

The chain joins TRBV2 to TRBJ1-2; weak D call: TRBD1 (6 bases). Germline loops: CDR1 SNHLY, CDR2 FYNNEI. The V end lost 6 bases, the J end lost 4 bases, and 12 bases lay between the germline ends. The CDR3 is made up of 13 amino acids. This CDR3 reads CASSRTEGYGYTF. The CDR3 region has the DNA TGTGCCAGCAGCAGGACAGAGGGCTATGGCTACACCTTC.

The rearrangement links TRBV7-2 to TRBJ2-1; 8 bases align to TRBD2. The CDR3 extends over 16 amino acids. Germline CDR1 is SGHTA and CDR2 is FQGNSA. The ends lost 5 bases at V and 2 bases at J; junction bases unmatched: 8. The CDR3 DNA is TGTGCCAGCAGCGCATTTGCGGGAGGAACCTACAATGAGCAGTTCTTC. Encoded protein: CASSAFAGGTYNEQFF. The whole variable domain, filled in from reference TRBV7-2 and TRBJ2-1, reads GAGVSQSPSNKVTEKGKDVELRCDPISGHTALYWYRQSLGQGLEFLIYFQGNSAPDKSGLPSDRFSAERTGGSVSTLTIQRTQQEDSAVYLCASSAFAGGTYNEQFFGPGTRLTVL.

V is TRBV19 and J is TRBJ1-5; TRBD1 matches 10 bases. CDR3 size: 15 residues. CDR1 is LNHDA and CDR2 is SQIVND in the germline V gene (reference sequence). J gave up 3 bases and V 3 bases, and 2 bases lay outside the gene matches. The CDR3 loop reads CASSIGTGVNQPQHF. The CDR3 DNA reads as TGTGCCAGTAGTATCGGGACAGGGGTCAATCAGCCCCAGCATTTT.

In DNA, the CDR3 is TGTGCCAGCAGCACCGACGGGGATTATAATTCACCCCTCCACTTT. It codes for CASSTDGDYNSPLHF. The chain recombines TRBV9 with TRBJ1-6; D remains unclear. This CDR3 is 15 amino acids long. Germline assignment: CDR1 SGDLS and CDR2 YYNGEE. The V end lost 4 bases, the J end lost 4 bases, and 12 bases lay between the germline ends.

This clone was seen only a few times. V and J are TRBV4-1 and TRBJ2-1, with 13 bases that match TRBD2. CDR1 is MGHRA, CDR2 YSYEKL, per germline. The CDR3 loop spans 15 amino acids. Unmatched junction bases numbered 8, after V lost 0 bases and J lost 15 bases. DNA for the CDR3: TGCGCCAGCAGCCAAGATAGTACTAGCGGGGGGGGCCGGTTCTTC. Protein: CASSQDSTSGGGRFF.

V gene TRBV28 combines with J gene TRBJ2-7; TRBD1 matches at 9 bases. This CDR3 spans 15 amino acids. Germline CDR1 MDHEN, CDR2 SYDVKM. The junction had 5 bases not matched to a gene; V was cut back by 4 bases and J by 1 base. The CDR3 coding sequence is TGTGCCAGCAGTTCGACGGGGACAGGGTCCTACGAGCAGTACTTC. Amino acids: CASSSTGTGSYEQYF.

The V and J genes are TRBV6-2 or TRBV6-3 and TRBJ1-5; 8 bases align to TRBD1. Germline values: CDR1 MNHEY, CDR2 SVGEGT. This CDR3 contains 16 residues. With V trimmed by 6 bases and J by 4 bases, 11 bases remained unmatched. The CDR3 DNA reads TGTGCCAGCAGCTTAATTCCGACAGGGGCTAATCAGCCCCAGCATTTT. Amino acid sequence: CASSLIPTGANQPQHF.

The chain joins TRBV28 to TRBJ2-7; 7 nucleotides match TRBD2. The CDR3 extends over 13 amino acids. Germline V lookup: CDR1 MDHEN, CDR2 SYDVKM. After removal of 10 bases from V and 4 bases from J, the junction contained 10 bases not matched to a gene. Here the CDR3 reads CATRAGQRYEQYF. The CDR3 DNA is TGTGCCACCCGAGCGGGGCAGAGGTACGAGCAGTACTTC.

This clone was seen a handful of times. The chain employs TRBV19 and TRBJ2-1, with unresolved D. The V and J ends lost 1 base and 5 bases respectively, with 6 bases between them. The germline gives CDR1 LNHDA, CDR2 SQIVND (reference sequence). The CDR3 is 13 residues long. The CDR3 DNA follows: TGTGCCAGTAGTATAGTTGGCAACAATGAGCAGTTCTTC. This gives the protein CASSIVGNNEQFF.

V is TRBV6-5 and J is TRBJ2-7; 9 bases line up with TRBD2. V trimming: 2 bases; J trimming: 3 bases; junction bases outside the gene matches: 5. Germline CDR1 MNHEY, CDR2 SVGAGI. The CDR3 covers 15 residues. The CDR3 here is CASSYRTSADYEQYF. As DNA, the CDR3 is TGTGCCAGCAGTTACCGGACTAGCGCGGACTACGAGCAGTACTTC.